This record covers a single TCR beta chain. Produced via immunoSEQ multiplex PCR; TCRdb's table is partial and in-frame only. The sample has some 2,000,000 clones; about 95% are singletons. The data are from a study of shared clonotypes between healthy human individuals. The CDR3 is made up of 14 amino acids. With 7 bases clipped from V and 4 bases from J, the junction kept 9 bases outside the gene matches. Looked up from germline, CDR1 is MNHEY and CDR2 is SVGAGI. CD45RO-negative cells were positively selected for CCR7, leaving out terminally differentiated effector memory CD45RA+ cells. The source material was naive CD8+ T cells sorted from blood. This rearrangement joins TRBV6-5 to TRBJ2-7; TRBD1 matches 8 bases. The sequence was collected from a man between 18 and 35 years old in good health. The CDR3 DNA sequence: TGTGCCAGCACCCAGGGGGCAAGTAAGTACGAGCAGTACTTC. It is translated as CASTQGASKYEQYF.